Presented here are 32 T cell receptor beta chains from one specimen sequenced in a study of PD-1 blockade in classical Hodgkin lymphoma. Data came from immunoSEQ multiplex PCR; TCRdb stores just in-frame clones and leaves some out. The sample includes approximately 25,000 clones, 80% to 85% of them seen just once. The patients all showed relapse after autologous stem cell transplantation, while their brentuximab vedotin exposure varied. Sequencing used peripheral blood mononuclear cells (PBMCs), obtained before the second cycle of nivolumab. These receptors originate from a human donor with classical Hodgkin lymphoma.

Here the CDR3 DNA reads TGCAGCGTTGGGTTGGGACAGGGCTATGGCTACACCTTC. This gives the protein CSVGLGQGYGYTF. This rearrangement joins TRBV29-1 to TRBJ1-2; 9 bases are shared with TRBD1. Losses at the gene ends were 4 bases for V and 4 bases for J; bases not matched to a gene: 4. The CDR3 extends over 13 amino acids. Germline CDR1 reads SQVTM; CDR2 reads ANQGSEA. Complete variable domain (other parts from reference TRBV29-1 and TRBJ1-2): SAVISQKPSRDICQRGTSLTIQCQVDSQVTMMFWYRQQPGQSLTLIATANQGSEATYESGFVIDKFPISRPNLTFSTLTVSNMSPEDSSIYLCSVGLGQGYGYTFGSGTRLTVV.

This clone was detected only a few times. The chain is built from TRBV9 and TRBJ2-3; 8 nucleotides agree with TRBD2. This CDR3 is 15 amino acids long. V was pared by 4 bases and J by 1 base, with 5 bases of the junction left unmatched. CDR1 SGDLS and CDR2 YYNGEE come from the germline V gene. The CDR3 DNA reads TGTGCCAGCAGCCTTAGCGGGGATGGCACAGATACGCAGTATTTT. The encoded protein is CASSLSGDGTDTQYF.

The CDR3, as DNA: TGTGCCTGGAGTGGAAAGGGACTAGCGGGGATCGAGCAGTACTTC. The encoded protein is CAWSGKGLAGIEQYF. The genes are TRBV30 and TRBJ2-7; 13 nucleotides agree with TRBD2. The CDR3 loop spans 15 amino acids. Looked up from germline, CDR1 is GTSNPN and CDR2 is SVGIG (reference sequence). With V trimmed by 1 base and J by 6 bases, 6 bases remained unmatched.

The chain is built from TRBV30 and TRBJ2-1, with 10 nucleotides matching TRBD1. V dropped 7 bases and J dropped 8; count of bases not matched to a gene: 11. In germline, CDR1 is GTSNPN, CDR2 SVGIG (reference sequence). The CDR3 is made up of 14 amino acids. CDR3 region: CALKTGTGVDEQFF. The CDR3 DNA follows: TGTGCCTTAAAGACCGGGACAGGGGTGGATGAGCAGTTCTTC. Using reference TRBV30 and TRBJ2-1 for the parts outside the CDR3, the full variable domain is SQTIHQWPATLVQPVGSPLSLECTVEGTSNPNLYWYRQAAGRGLQLLFYSVGIGQISSEVPQNLSASRPQDRQFILSSKKLLLSDSGFYLCALKTGTGVDEQFFGPGTRLTVL.

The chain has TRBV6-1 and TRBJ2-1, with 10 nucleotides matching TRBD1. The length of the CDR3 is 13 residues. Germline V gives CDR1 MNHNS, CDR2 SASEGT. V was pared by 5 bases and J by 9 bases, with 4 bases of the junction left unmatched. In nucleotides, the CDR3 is TGTGCCAGCAGTCGGGACAGGGGACGTGAGCAGTTCTTC. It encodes CASSRDRGREQFF.

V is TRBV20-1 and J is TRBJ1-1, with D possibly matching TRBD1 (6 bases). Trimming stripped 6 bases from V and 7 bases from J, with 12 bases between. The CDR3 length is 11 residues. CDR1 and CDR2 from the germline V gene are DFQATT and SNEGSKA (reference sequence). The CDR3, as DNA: TGCAGTGCACAGAGGGGGGGTGAAGCTTTCTTT. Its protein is CSAQRGGEAFF.

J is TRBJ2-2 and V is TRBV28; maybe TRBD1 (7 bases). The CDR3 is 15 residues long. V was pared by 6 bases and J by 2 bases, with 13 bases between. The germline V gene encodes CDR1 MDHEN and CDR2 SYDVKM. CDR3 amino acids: CASSPGGLNTGELFF. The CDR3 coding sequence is TGTGCCAGCAGCCCAGGGGGACTCAACACCGGGGAGCTGTTTTTT.

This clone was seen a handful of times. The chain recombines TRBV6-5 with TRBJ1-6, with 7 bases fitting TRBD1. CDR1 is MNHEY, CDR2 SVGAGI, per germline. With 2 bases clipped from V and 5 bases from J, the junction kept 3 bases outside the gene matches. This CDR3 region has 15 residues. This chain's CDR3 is CASSYRDSNNSPLHF. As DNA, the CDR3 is TGTGCCAGCAGTTACCGGGACAGCAATAATTCACCCCTCCACTTT.

Here the CDR3 DNA reads TGCGCCAGCAGCTCTTTAGGGGGGGAACGAAGGGAGCTGTTTTTT. Protein: CASSSLGGERRELFF. This rearrangement joins TRBV5-1 to TRBJ2-2; D is perhaps TRBD2 (7 bases). Between the trimmed V and J ends, which lost 3 bases and 9 bases, there was a span of 18 bases. The CDR3 has 15 residues. Germline CDR1 SGHRS, CDR2 YFSETQ.

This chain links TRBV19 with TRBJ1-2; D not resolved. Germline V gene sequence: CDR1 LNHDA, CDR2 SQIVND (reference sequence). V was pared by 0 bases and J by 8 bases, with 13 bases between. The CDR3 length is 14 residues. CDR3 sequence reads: CASSIESPSGGYTF. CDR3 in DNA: TGTGCCAGTAGTATAGAGAGCCCTTCGGGCGGCTACACCTTC.

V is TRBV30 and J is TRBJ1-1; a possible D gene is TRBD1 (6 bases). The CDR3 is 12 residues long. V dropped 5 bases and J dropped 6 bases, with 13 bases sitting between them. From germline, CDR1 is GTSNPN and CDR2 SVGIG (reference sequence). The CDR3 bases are TGTGCCTGGGCCGGGGGCATCGCTGAAGCTTTCTTT. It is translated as CAWAGGIAEAFF.

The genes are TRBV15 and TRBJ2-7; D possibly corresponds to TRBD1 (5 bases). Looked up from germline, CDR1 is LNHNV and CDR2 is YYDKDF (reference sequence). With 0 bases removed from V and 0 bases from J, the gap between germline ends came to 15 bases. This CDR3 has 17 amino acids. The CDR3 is CATSRDLPGSLSYEQYF. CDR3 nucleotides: TGTGCCACCAGCAGAGATCTTCCAGGGTCCCTCTCCTACGAGCAGTACTTC.

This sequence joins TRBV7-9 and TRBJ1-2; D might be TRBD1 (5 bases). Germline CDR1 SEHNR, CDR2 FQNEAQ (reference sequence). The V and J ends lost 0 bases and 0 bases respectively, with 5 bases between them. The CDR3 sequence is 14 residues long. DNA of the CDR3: TGTGCCAGCAGCTTAGCAGGGGCTAACTATGGCTACACCTTC. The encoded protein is CASSLAGANYGYTF.

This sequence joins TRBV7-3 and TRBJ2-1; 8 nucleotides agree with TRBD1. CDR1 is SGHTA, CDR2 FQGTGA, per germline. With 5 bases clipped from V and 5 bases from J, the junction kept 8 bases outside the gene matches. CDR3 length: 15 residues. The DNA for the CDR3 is TGTGCCAGCAGCGAGACAGGGGCCCCTAACAATGAGCAGTTCTTC. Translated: CASSETGAPNNEQFF.

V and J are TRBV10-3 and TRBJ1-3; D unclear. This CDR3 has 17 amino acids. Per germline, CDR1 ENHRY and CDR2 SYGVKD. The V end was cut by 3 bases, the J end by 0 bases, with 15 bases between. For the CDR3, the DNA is TGTGCCATCAGTGATGATTTCGGCAGCTCCTCTGGAAACACCATATATTTT. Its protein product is CAISDDFGSSSGNTIYF.

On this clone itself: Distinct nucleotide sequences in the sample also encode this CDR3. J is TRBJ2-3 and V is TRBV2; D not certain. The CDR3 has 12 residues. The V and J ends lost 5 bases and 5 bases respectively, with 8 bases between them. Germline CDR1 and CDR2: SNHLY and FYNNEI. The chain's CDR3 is CASSPGGDTQYF. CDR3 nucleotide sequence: TGTGCCAGCAGTCCGGGCGGAGATACGCAGTATTTT.

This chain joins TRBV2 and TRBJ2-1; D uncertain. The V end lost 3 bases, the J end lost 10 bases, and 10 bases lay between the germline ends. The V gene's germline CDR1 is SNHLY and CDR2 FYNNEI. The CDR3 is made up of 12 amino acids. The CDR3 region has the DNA TGTGCCAGCAGTGAGACCCTGCGGGAGCAGTTCTTC. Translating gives CASSETLREQFF.

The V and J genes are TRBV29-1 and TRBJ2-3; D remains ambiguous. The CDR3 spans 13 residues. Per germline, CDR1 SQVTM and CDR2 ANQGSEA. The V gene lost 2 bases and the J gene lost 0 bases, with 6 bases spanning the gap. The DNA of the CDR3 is TGCAGCGTTGAATGGCATAGCACAGATACGCAGTATTTT. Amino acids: CSVEWHSTDTQYF.

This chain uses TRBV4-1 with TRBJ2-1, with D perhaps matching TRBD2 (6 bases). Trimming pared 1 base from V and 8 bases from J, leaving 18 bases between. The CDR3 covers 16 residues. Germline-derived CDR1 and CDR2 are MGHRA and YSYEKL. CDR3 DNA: TGCGCCAGCAGCCAAGCGGCAGGACGTGCTAGCGATGAGCAGTTCTTC. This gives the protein CASSQAAGRASDEQFF.

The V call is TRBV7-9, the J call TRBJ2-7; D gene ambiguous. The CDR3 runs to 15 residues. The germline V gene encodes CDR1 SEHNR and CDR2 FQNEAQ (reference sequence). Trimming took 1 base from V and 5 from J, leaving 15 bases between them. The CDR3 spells CASSLDGRVTDEQYF. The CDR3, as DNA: TGTGCCAGCAGCTTAGACGGCCGGGTTACGGACGAGCAGTACTTC.

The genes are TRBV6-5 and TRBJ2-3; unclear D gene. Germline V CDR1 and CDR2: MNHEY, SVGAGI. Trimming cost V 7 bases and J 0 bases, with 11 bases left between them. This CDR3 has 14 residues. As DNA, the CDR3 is TGTGCCAGCAAAGGATCCTCAAGCACAGATACGCAGTATTTT. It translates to CASKGSSSTDTQYF.

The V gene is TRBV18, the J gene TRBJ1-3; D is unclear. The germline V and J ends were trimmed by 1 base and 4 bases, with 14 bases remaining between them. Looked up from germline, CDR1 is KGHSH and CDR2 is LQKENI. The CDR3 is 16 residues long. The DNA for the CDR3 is TGTGCCAGCTCACCACAACAAGTCCTACCCGGAAACACCATATATTTT. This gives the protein CASSPQQVLPGNTIYF.

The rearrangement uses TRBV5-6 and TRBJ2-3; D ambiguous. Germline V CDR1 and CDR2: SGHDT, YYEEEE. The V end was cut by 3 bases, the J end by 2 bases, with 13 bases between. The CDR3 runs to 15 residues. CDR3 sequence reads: CASSSKNTNTDTQYF. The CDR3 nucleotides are TGTGCCAGCAGCTCCAAGAACACCAACACAGATACGCAGTATTTT.

In DNA form, the CDR3 reads TGTGCCAGCAGCCAACGTGGGGGTCCTAATGAAAAACTGTTTTTT. This sequence encodes CASSQRGGPNEKLFF. This chain connects TRBV5-4 to TRBJ1-4; D perhaps matches TRBD1 (5 bases). Trimming cost V 4 bases and J 3 bases, with 13 bases left between them. CDR3 size: 15 residues. The germline gives CDR1 SGHNT, CDR2 YYREEE (reference sequence).

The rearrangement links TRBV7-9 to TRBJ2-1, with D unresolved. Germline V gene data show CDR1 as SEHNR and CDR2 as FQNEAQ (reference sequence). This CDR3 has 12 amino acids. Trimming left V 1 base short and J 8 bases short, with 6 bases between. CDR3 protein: CASSLGVDEQFF. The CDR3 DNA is TGTGCCAGCAGCTTAGGCGTAGATGAGCAGTTCTTC.

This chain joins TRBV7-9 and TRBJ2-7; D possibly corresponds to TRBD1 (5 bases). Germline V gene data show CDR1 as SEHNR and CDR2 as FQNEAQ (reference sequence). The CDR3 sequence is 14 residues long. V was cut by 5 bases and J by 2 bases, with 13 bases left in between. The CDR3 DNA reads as TGTGCCAGCAGCCCGCGACAGTCCACCTACGAGCAGTACTTC. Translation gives CASSPRQSTYEQYF.

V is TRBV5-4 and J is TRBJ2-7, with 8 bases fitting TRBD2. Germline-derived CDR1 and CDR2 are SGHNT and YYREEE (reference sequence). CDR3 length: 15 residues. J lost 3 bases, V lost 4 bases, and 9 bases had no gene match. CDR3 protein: CASSPRGSGGYEQYF. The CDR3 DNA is TGTGCCAGCAGCCCCCGAGGGAGCGGGGGCTACGAGCAGTACTTC.

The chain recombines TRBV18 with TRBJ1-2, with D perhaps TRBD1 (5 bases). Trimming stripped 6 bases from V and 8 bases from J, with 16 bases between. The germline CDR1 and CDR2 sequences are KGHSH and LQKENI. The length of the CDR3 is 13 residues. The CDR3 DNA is TGTGCCAGCTCGCCCACCGGGACTGAGGGCTACACCTTC. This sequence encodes CASSPTGTEGYTF.

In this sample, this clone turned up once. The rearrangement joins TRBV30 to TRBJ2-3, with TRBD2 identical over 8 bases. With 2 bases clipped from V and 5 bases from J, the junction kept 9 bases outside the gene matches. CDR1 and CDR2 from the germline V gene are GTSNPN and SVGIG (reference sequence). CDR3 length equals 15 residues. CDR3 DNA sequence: TGTGCCTGGAGTTCAAGCGGGAGACCGTTAGATACGCAGTATTTT. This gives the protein CAWSSSGRPLDTQYF. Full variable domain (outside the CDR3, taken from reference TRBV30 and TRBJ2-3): SQTIHQWPATLVQPVGSPLSLECTVEGTSNPNLYWYRQAAGRGLQLLFYSVGIGQISSEVPQNLSASRPQDRQFILSSKKLLLSDSGFYLCAWSSSGRPLDTQYFGPGTRLTVL.

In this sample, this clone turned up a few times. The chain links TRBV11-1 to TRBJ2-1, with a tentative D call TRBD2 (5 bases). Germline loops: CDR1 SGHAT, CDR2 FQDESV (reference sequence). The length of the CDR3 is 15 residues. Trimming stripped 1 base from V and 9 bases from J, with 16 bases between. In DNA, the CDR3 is TGTGCCAGCAGCTTAGAAACTAGGTTTTTCGGTGAGCAGTTCTTC. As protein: CASSLETRFFGEQFF.

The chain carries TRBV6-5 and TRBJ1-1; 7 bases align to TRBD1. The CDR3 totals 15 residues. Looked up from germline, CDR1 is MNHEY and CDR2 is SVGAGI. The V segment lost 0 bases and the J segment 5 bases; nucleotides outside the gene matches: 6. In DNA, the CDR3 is TGTGCCAGCAGTTACTCCCGGGACAGATGGACTGAAGCTTTCTTT. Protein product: CASSYSRDRWTEAFF.

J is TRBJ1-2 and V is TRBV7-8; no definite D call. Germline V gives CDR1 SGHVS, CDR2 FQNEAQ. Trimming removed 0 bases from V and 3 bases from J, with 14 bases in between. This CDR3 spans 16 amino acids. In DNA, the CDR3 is TGTGCCAGCAGCTTAGCGCCCCCTCCCACAGACTATGGCTACACCTTC. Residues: CASSLAPPPTDYGYTF.